Following are 14 T cell receptor beta chains from one sample sequenced in a study of glioma-infiltrating T cells. Using RNA template, CDR3s of TCR alpha and beta were amplified with iRepertoire arm-PCR. TCRdb re-called the multiplex PCR reads through MiXCR, storing one row per CDR3 protein. The sample shows about 380,000 distinct CDR3 sequences, roughly two fifths of them seen only once. Source material: glioma tissue, nonneoplastic brain tissue, or PBMCs (not recorded which). The source of these receptors is a human donor with low-grade glioma or glioblastoma, undergoing nonglioma brain surgery, or in good health (not recorded which).

V usage is TRBV25-1 and J usage is TRBJ2-3, with D possibly being TRBD1 or TRBD2 (5 bases each). The germline V gene has CDR1 MGHDK and CDR2 SYGVNS. V lost 4 bases and J 1 base, leaving 12 bases between the germline ends. The CDR3 runs 15 residues. CDR3 amino acids: CASSGTRGRTDTQYF. The CDR3 bases are TGTGCCAGCAGTGGTACGAGGGGACGCACAGATACGCAGTATTTT.

This clonotype was counted a single time. A read error may be the cause here, since a much bigger clone is one base away. The genes are TRBV5-4 and TRBJ1-1; TRBD1 matches at 8 bases. V lost 3 bases to trimming and J lost 6 bases; unmatched junction nucleotides: 4. Germline assignment: CDR1 SGHNT and CDR2 YYREEE (reference sequence). CDR3 length: 13 amino acids. CDR3 sequence: CASSSGTGAEAFF. The CDR3 region has the DNA TGTGCCAGCAGCTCCGGGACAGGAGCTGAAGCTTTCTTT.

Worth noting for this clonotype: This may come from a read error, since a much larger clone is one base off. The V gene is TRBV6-2 or TRBV6-3, the J gene TRBJ2-3, with TRBD1 matching over 11 bases. V shed 8 bases, J shed 5 bases, and the junction held 6 bases outside the gene matches. CDR3 size: 14 residues. Germline V gene data show CDR1 as MNHEY and CDR2 as SVGEGT. CDR3 sequence: CASPRTGGEDTQYF. The CDR3 DNA reads as TGTGCCAGCCCCAGGACAGGGGGCGAAGATACGCAGTATTTT.

A note on this clonotype: One base away lies a much larger clone, so this may be a sequencing read error. CDR3: CASSTPVGERDYTF. In nucleotides, the CDR3 is TGTGCCAGCAGTACCCCCGTGGGGGAGCGTGACTACACCTTC. The chain employs TRBV28 and TRBJ1-2; tentatively, D is TRBD1 (5 bases). V shed 5 bases and J shed 10 bases, with 20 bases lying between them. Germline loops: CDR1 MDHEN, CDR2 SYDVKM. This CDR3 is built from 14 residues.

V is TRBV19 and J is TRBJ2-1; 7 positions agree with TRBD2. Trimming at V came to 3 bases and at J to 4 bases, leaving 3 bases not matched to a gene. Germline-derived CDR1 and CDR2 are LNHDA and SQIVND (reference sequence). This CDR3 region has 14 residues. Here the CDR3 reads CASSILAVYNEQFF. The CDR3 nucleotides read TGTGCCAGTAGTATCCTAGCGGTATACAATGAGCAGTTCTTC. Full variable domain (outside the CDR3, taken from reference TRBV19 and TRBJ2-1): DGGITQSPKYLFRKEGQNVTLSCEQNLNHDAMYWYRQDPGQGLRLIYYSQIVNDFQKGDIAEGYSVSREKKESFPLTVTSAQKNPTAFYLCASSILAVYNEQFFGPGTRLTVL.

V gene TRBV4-3 combines with J gene TRBJ2-5; 14 bases align to TRBD2. Looked up from germline, CDR1 is LGHNA and CDR2 is YSLEER. This CDR3 has 16 amino acids. V was clipped by 4 bases and J by 4 bases; unmatched bases: 5. This chain's CDR3 is CASSPAGTSGRETQYF. The CDR3, as DNA: TGCGCCAGCAGCCCAGCAGGGACTAGCGGGAGAGAGACCCAGTACTTC.

There are a few counts of this clonotype. This chain connects TRBV15 to TRBJ2-7, with 9 bases matching TRBD1. Germline trimming cut 0 bases from V and 0 bases from J; bases unmatched to any gene: 9. The length of the CDR3 is 18 residues. Germline V gives CDR1 LNHNV, CDR2 YYDKDF (reference sequence). The CDR3 sequence: CATSRDSQGALLSYEQYF. For the CDR3, the DNA is TGTGCCACCAGCAGAGATTCACAGGGGGCCCTCCTCTCCTACGAGCAGTACTTC.

This clonotype was seen at least ten times. The CDR3 region is CASRLTGANYGYTF. CDR3 sequence (DNA): TGTGCCAGCAGGCTGACAGGGGCTAACTATGGCTACACCTTC. This chain links TRBV6-1 with TRBJ1-2; 8 bases map to TRBD1. J gave up 0 bases and V 6 bases, and 3 bases lay outside the gene matches. CDR1 MNHNS and CDR2 SASEGT come from the germline V gene. The CDR3 length is 14 residues.

This clonotype was counted at least ten times. Written as DNA, the CDR3 is TGCAGTGCTAATTTCAGGGGAAGGACTGAAGCTTTCTTT. As protein: CSANFRGRTEAFF. V gene TRBV20-1 combines with J gene TRBJ1-1; the D gene is possibly TRBD1 (6 bases). The CDR3 has 13 amino acids. Germline V gives CDR1 DFQATT, CDR2 SNEGSKA (reference sequence). Trimming cost V 4 bases and J 5 bases, with 14 bases left between them.

In the case of this clonotype: A much larger clonotype is one base distant, so this may be a read error. The CDR3 spells CASSYSANGQFF. The CDR3 DNA is TGTGCCAGCAGTTACTCGGCCAATGGGCAGTTCTTC. The chain joins TRBV6-2 or TRBV6-3 to TRBJ2-1; D not certain. The CDR3 consists of 12 residues. Germline-derived CDR1 and CDR2 are MNHEY and SVGEGT.

Comment on this clonotype: A single base separates this from a much larger clone, so it may be a read error. The chain employs TRBV6-2 or TRBV6-3 and TRBJ2-7, with D perhaps TRBD1 (6 bases). The CDR3 is 12 amino acids. V was shortened by 10 bases and J by 6 bases, with 16 bases between the two germline ends. Per germline, CDR1 MNHEY and CDR2 SVGEGT. The CDR3: CATSLDRTEQYF. In nucleotides, the CDR3 is TGTGCCACTTCACTCGACAGGACCGAGCAGTACTTC.

The chain carries TRBV4-2 and TRBJ2-1, with D perhaps matching TRBD2 (6 bases). Germline V gene data show CDR1 as LGHNA and CDR2 as YNFKEQ. The CDR3 consists of 14 residues. The V and J ends lost 0 bases and 9 bases respectively, with 12 bases between them. The CDR3, as DNA: TGTGCCAGCAGCCAAGAGGGGGAGGCCGGTGAGCAGTTCTTC. Encoded protein: CASSQEGEAGEQFF.

The chain links TRBV5-6 to TRBJ1-1, with no clear D. Trimming left V 5 bases short and J 6 bases short, with 11 bases between. Germline CDR1 is SGHDT and CDR2 is YYEEEE. The CDR3 length is 12 residues. The CDR3 region is CASSDEGPEAFF. The CDR3 coding sequence is TGTGCCAGCAGTGACGAAGGGCCTGAAGCTTTCTTT.

The J gene is TRBJ2-2, the V gene TRBV19; the match to TRBD2 covers 14 bases. Germline CDR1 is LNHDA and CDR2 is SQIVND (reference sequence). This CDR3 region has 18 residues. V gave up 5 bases and J gave up 3 bases; unmatched junction bases: 8. CDR3 amino acids: CASSPRTSGRRDTGELFF. The DNA for the CDR3 is TGTGCCAGTAGTCCGCGGACTAGCGGGAGGAGAGACACCGGGGAGCTGTTTTTT.